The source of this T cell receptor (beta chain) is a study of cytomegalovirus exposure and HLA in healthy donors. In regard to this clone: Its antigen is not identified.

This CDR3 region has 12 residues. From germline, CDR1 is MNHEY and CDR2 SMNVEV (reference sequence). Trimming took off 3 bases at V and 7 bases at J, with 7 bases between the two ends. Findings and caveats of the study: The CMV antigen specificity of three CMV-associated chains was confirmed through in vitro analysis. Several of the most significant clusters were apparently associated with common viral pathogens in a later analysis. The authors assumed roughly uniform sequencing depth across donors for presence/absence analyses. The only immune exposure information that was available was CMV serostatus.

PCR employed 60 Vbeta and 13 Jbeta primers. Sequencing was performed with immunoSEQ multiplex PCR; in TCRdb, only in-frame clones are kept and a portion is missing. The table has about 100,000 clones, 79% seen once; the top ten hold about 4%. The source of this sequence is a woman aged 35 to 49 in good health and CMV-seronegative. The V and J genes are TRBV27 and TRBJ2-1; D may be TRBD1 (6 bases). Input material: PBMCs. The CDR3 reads CASSFDRNEQFF. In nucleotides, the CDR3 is TGTGCCAGCAGTTTCGACAGGAATGAGCAGTTCTTC.